Listed below are T cell receptor beta chains from one sample, sequenced in a study of T cells in Graves' hyperthyroidism and ophthalmopathy. TCRdb processed the multiplex PCR reads anew with MiXCR; each CDR3 protein has one entry. The table lists a few hundred thousand distinct CDR3 sequences, just over 45% of them singletons, with about 8.3% in the top ten. What was sequenced was peripheral blood or thyroid tissue (not recorded which). These receptors originate from a woman in her late teens or twenties with Graves' hyperthyroidism. CDR3s include the opening cysteine and the closing phenylalanine or tryptophan. A D gene is named only where the DNA matches it firmly. Part of the rows lack a size; the others show once, few, many or a class for expanded clones.

.	TRBV2	.	TRBJ2-2	CASSDLRDTGELFF	TGTGCCAGCAGTGATTTACGGGACACCGGGGAGCTGTTTTTT
.	TRBV29-1	.	TRBJ1-1	CSHDREWTEAFF	TGCAGCCACGACCGGGAATGGACTGAAGCTTTCTTT
many	TRBV11-2	.	TRBJ1-2	CASRKPGRRYGYTF	TGTGCCAGCCGTAAACCGGGACGGCGCTATGGCTACACCTTC
many	TRBV9	.	TRBJ2-7	CASSVAPAYEQYF	TGTGCCAGCAGCGTAGCCCCCGCCTACGAGCAGTACTTC
.	TRBV6-2/TRBV6-3	TRBD2	TRBJ2-1	CASKQTSGRANEQFF	TGTGCCAGCAAACAGACTAGCGGGAGGGCCAATGAGCAGTTCTTC
few	TRBV20-1	.	TRBJ1-5	CSAPDGGTNQPQHF	TGCAGTGCCCCCGATGGGGGGACCAATCAGCCCCAGCATTTT
.	TRBV3-1	.	TRBJ2-2	CASSQDPTGELFF	TGTGCCAGCAGCCAAGATCCCACCGGGGAGCTGTTTTTT
many	TRBV12-3/TRBV12-4	.	TRBJ2-2	CASSSIRRDGTGELFF	TGTGCCAGCAGCTCGATCCGCCGGGACGGCACCGGGGAGCTGTTTTTT
.	TRBV7-9	TRBD2	TRBJ2-7	CASSPASGTSGSHEQYF	TGTGCCAGCAGCCCAGCCTCCGGGACTAGCGGGAGTCACGAGCAGTACTTC
.	TRBV20-1	TRBD2	TRBJ2-7	CSLTPGLAGGSSYEQYF	TGCTCCTTGACACCGGGACTAGCGGGAGGAAGCTCCTACGAGCAGTACTTC
many	TRBV7-8	.	TRBJ1-3	CASSQDPANGNTIYF	TGTGCCAGCAGCCAGGACCCAGCAAATGGAAACACCATATATTTT
many	TRBV12-3/TRBV12-4	.	TRBJ2-7	CASSLYLRVSYEQYF	TGTGCCAGCAGTCTCTACCTAAGGGTCTCCTACGAGCAGTACTTC
.	TRBV9	TRBD1	TRBJ2-5	CASSFGQGWKTQYF	TGTGCCAGCAGCTTTGGACAGGGCTGGAAGACCCAGTACTTT
.	TRBV24-1	TRBD2	TRBJ2-2	CAAGSGRPPTGEPFF	TGTGCCGCCGGTAGCGGGAGGCCCCCCACCGGGGAGCCGTTTTTT
.	TRBV7-8	TRBD1	TRBJ1-4	CASSSWTGAEKLFF	TGTGCCAGCAGCTCCTGGACAGGGGCTGAAAAACTGTTTTTT
.	TRBV2	.	TRBJ1-1	CASRTTSGNIEAFF	TGTGCCAGCAGGACGACTAGCGGGAACATTGAAGCTTTCTTT
many	TRBV13	TRBD1	TRBJ1-2	CASRTGDGYTF	TGTGCCAGCCGGACAGGGGATGGCTACACCTTC
many	TRBV9	TRBD2	TRBJ2-7	CASSPRGGRHEQYF	TGTGCCAGCAGCCCCCGGGGGGGACGACACGAGCAGTACTTC
many	TRBV2	TRBD2	TRBJ2-7	CASSDALAGAREQYF	TGTGCCAGCAGTGATGCTTTAGCGGGAGCGAGGGAGCAGTACTTC